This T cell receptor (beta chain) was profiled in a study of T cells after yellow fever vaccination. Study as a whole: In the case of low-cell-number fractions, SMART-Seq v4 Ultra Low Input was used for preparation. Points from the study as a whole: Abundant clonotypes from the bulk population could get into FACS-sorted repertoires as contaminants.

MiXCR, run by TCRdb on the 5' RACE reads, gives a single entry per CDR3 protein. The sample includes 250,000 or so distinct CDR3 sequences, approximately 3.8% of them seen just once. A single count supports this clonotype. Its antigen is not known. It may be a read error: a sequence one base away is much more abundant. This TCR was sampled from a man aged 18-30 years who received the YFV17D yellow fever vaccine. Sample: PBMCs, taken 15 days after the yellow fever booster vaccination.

DNA for the CDR3: TGTGCCAGCACCTGGGACAGTATTTTCCTTGTCTATGGCTACACCTTC. This translates into CASTWDSIFLVYGYTF. This sequence joins TRBV7-9 and TRBJ1-2; 7 bases align to TRBD1. With 7 bases clipped from V and 4 bases from J, the junction kept 15 bases outside the gene matches. The CDR3 spans 16 residues. Looked up from germline, CDR1 is SEHNR and CDR2 is FQNEAQ (reference sequence).